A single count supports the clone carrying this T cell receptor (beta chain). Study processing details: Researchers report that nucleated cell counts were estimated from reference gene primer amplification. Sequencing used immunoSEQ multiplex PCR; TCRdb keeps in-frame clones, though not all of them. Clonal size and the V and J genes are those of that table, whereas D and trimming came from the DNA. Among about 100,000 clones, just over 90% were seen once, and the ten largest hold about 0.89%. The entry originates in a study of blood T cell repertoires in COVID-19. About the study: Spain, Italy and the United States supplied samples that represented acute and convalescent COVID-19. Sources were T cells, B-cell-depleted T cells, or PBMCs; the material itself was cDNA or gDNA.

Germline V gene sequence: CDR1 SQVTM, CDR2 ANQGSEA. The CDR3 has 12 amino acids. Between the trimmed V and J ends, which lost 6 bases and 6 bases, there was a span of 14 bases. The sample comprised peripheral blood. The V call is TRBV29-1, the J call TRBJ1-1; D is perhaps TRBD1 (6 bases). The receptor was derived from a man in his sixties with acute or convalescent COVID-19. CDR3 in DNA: TGCAGCGTAACCAGGGGCGGCGCTGAAGCTTTCTTT. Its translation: CSVTRGGAEAFF. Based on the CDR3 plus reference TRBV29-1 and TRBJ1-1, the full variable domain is SAVISQKPSRDICQRGTSLTIQCQVDSQVTMMFWYRQQPGQSLTLIATANQGSEATYESGFVIDKFPISRPNLTFSTLTVSNMSPEDSSIYLCSVTRGGAEAFFGQGTRLTVV.